The 20 T cell receptor beta chains below all came from one sample that was sequenced in a study of regulatory T cells in long-lasting Graves disease. Time point: newly diagnosed GD, antithyroid drugs for less than 3 months. Scientists built the TCR library using RNA that was extracted from PBMCs. With iRepertoire HTBI primers and Arm-PCR of CDR3 regions, TCR beta libraries were built. TCRdb analysed the multiplex PCR reads with MiXCR anew, one entry per CDR3 protein. Among about 430,000 distinct CDR3 sequences listed, 15% were seen once. This sample also belongs to another study, concerning T cells in Graves' hyperthyroidism and ophthalmopathy.

The source material was peripheral blood mononuclear cells (PBMCs), sampled at new diagnosis, from a patient treated with antithyroid drugs. These receptors originate from a middle-aged woman with Graves disease.

There are a few counts of this clonotype. The chain recombines TRBV28 with TRBJ2-7, with TRBD1 matching over 7 bases. Germline CDR1 and CDR2: MDHEN and SYDVKM. Trimming removed 6 bases from V and 3 bases from J; junction bases left unmatched: 8. This CDR3 is 14 amino acids long. In DNA, the CDR3 is TGTGCCAGCAGCCGGGGACAGAGCCACTACGAGCAGTACTTC. Its protein is CASSRGQSHYEQYF.

There are many counts of this clonotype. The CDR3 DNA reads TGTGCCACCAGCAGAGGTGCGGGACAAGGTTCGGAGCAGTACTTC. Amino acid sequence: CATSRGAGQGSEQYF. The chain joins TRBV15 to TRBJ2-7; D tentatively fits TRBD1 or TRBD2 (6 bases each). The CDR3 is made up of 15 amino acids. With 1 base removed from V and 7 bases from J, the gap between germline ends came to 17 bases. Germline CDR1 LNHNV, CDR2 YYDKDF (reference sequence).

This clonotype was found many times. The V and J genes are TRBV6-2 or TRBV6-3 and TRBJ2-1; D may be TRBD2 (6 bases). The CDR3 runs to 15 residues. Trimming took 0 bases from V and 9 from J, leaving 15 bases between them. Germline CDR1 and CDR2: MNHEY and SVGEGT. The DNA for the CDR3 is TGTGCCAGCAGTTACTCAGGGACTCCTGGTGGTGAGCAGTTCTTC. This encodes CASSYSGTPGGEQFF.

In this sample, this clonotype turned up many times. This chain links TRBV10-3 with TRBJ1-5; D might be TRBD1 (5 bases). The CDR3 runs to 13 residues. CDR1 is ENHRY, CDR2 SYGVKD, per germline. V was cut by 0 bases and J by 7 bases, with 7 bases left in between. The CDR3 bases are TGTGCCATCAGTGAGTCGGGGGACCAGCCCCAGCATTTT. Translation: CAISESGDQPQHF.

This clonotype came up many times. The chain couples TRBV27 to TRBJ1-1; D may be TRBD1 (6 bases). This CDR3 is built from 16 residues. The V end was cut by 4 bases, the J end by 2 bases, with 17 bases between. Germline loops: CDR1 MNHEY, CDR2 SMNVEV (reference sequence). The CDR3 sequence is CASSSLIRGGNTEAFF. CDR3 bases: TGTGCCAGCAGTTCATTAATCAGGGGCGGAAACACTGAAGCTTTCTTT.

As to this clonotype: At one of its ends the junction is not consistent with the germline gene, which may arise from a read error. The genes are TRBV20-1 and TRBJ2-7, with D possibly being TRBD1 or TRBD2 (5 bases each). This CDR3 has 13 residues. Germline V gives CDR1 DFQATT, CDR2 SNEGSKA (reference sequence). The CDR3 reads CSGRGPGYHEQYF. CDR3 nucleotide sequence: TGCAGTGGTAGAGGGCCAGGGTACCACGAGCAGTACTTC.

This clonotype was counted at least ten times. The genes are TRBV19 and TRBJ1-5, with 10 bases identical to TRBD1. The CDR3 loop spans 16 amino acids. After removal of 5 bases from V and 0 bases from J, the junction contained 4 bases not matched to a gene. CDR1 is LNHDA and CDR2 is SQIVND in the germline V gene (reference sequence). The CDR3 region is CASSGRTGGSNQPQHF. As DNA, the CDR3 is TGTGCCAGTAGTGGGAGGACAGGGGGTAGCAATCAGCCCCAGCATTTT.

This chain joins TRBV25-1 and TRBJ2-7; D is perhaps TRBD1 (6 bases). CDR1 is MGHDK and CDR2 is SYGVNS in the germline V gene. V lost 0 bases, J lost 7 bases, and 13 bases lay in between. The CDR3 has 14 residues. DNA for the CDR3: TGTGCCAGCAGTGAATACAACAGGGCGTGGGAGCAGTACTTC. As protein: CASSEYNRAWEQYF.

This clonotype has a count of ten or more. This rearrangement joins TRBV2 to TRBJ1-2, with TRBD1 as a possible D gene (6 bases). From germline, CDR1 is SNHLY and CDR2 FYNNEI. V was trimmed by 7 bases and J by 8 bases, leaving 11 bases between them. This CDR3 contains 11 residues. The DNA of the CDR3 is TGTGCCAGCAACAGGGACATGGGCTACACCTTC. Its protein is CASNRDMGYTF.

In this sample, this clonotype turned up many times. V gene TRBV7-2 combines with J gene TRBJ2-3; the D gene is possibly TRBD2 (6 bases). Trimming took off 1 base at V and 6 bases at J, with 17 bases between the two ends. CDR3 length: 16 amino acids. Germline V gene data show CDR1 as SGHTA and CDR2 as FQGNSA. DNA of the CDR3: TGTGCCAGCAGCTTAGGAGTAGCGGTATTGTCGGATACGCAGTATTTT. Amino acids: CASSLGVAVLSDTQYF.

This clonotype was recorded many times. The chain is built from TRBV28 and TRBJ1-1; no firm D call. Germline loops: CDR1 MDHEN, CDR2 SYDVKM. This CDR3 is 15 amino acids long. With 5 bases removed from V and 2 bases from J, the gap between germline ends came to 15 bases. This CDR3 is CASSGRRTINTEAFF. Written as DNA, the CDR3 is TGTGCCAGCAGTGGGCGGAGGACCATTAACACTGAAGCTTTCTTT.

This clonotype was recorded many times. This chain links TRBV18 with TRBJ2-3; unclear D gene. CDR1 is KGHSH and CDR2 is LQKENI in the germline V gene. V was shortened by 4 bases and J by 0 bases, with 5 bases between the two germline ends. CDR3 length equals 13 residues. Here the CDR3 DNA reads TGTGCCAGCTCACAAGGGAGCACAGATACGCAGTATTTT. It codes for CASSQGSTDTQYF.

This clonotype was detected many times. This chain joins TRBV9 and TRBJ2-2, with 9 positions matching TRBD1. This CDR3 has 15 residues. Germline V gene data show CDR1 as SGDLS and CDR2 as YYNGEE. Trimming took 10 bases from V and 3 from J; bases not matched to a gene: 10. The CDR3 DNA is TGTGCCGTACACCCCCGGGACAGGGACACCGGGGAGCTGTTTTTT. It yields the protein CAVHPRDRDTGELFF.

The sample holds many counts of this clonotype. V and J are TRBV6-1 and TRBJ1-2, with TRBD1 identical over 8 bases. With V trimmed by 6 bases and J by 7 bases, 10 bases remained unmatched. Germline assignment: CDR1 MNHNS and CDR2 SASEGT. The CDR3 is made up of 14 amino acids. The CDR3 nucleotides read TGTGCCAGCAGGTCTACAGGGGGATTTGGTGGCTACACCTTC. Protein sequence: CASRSTGGFGGYTF.

This clonotype has at least ten counts. The chain carries TRBV11-3 and TRBJ2-1; perhaps TRBD2 as D (5 bases). This CDR3 spans 16 amino acids. Germline loops: CDR1 SGHNT, CDR2 YENEEA. Trimming stripped 5 bases from V and 0 bases from J, with 14 bases between. This CDR3 reads CASSLFGLTSYNEQFF. CDR3 DNA: TGTGCCAGCAGCCTGTTCGGACTGACCTCCTACAATGAGCAGTTCTTC.

This clonotype was counted at least ten times. This chain links TRBV7-9 with TRBJ2-1; 7 bases are a match to TRBD2. Germline CDR1 is SEHNR and CDR2 is FQNEAQ (reference sequence). This CDR3 contains 14 residues. After removal of 1 base from V and 7 bases from J, the junction contained 4 bases not matched to a gene. The CDR3 is CASSLVQGGNEQFF. The CDR3 coding sequence is TGTGCCAGCAGCTTAGTCCAGGGAGGGAATGAGCAGTTCTTC. The variable domain in full, completed from reference TRBV7-9 and TRBJ2-1, reads DTGVSQNPRHKITKRGQNVTFRCDPISEHNRLYWYRQTLGQGPEFLTYFQNEAQLEKSRLLSDRFSAERPKGSFSTLEIQRTEQGDSAMYLCASSLVQGGNEQFFGPGTRLTVL.

V is TRBV6-1 and J is TRBJ2-3; no clear D. The CDR3 contains 15 residues. V lost 2 bases and J lost 4, with 13 bases in between. Germline V lookup: CDR1 MNHNS, CDR2 SASEGT. In nucleotides, the CDR3 is TGTGCCAGCAGTGAACTTTTCCCGGAAGCAGATACGCAGTATTTT. It codes for CASSELFPEADTQYF.

In this sample, this clonotype turned up a few times. The chain uses TRBV3-1 and TRBJ1-6; 7 nucleotides align to TRBD1. The germline CDR1 and CDR2 sequences are LGHDT and YNNKEL (reference sequence). J lost 7 bases, V lost 6 bases, and 6 bases had no gene match. CDR3 size: 14 residues. The CDR3 bases are TGTGCCAGCAGTAAGGGACAGTCGAATTCACCCCTCCACTTT. It yields the protein CASSKGQSNSPLHF.

In its sample, this clonotype was seen many times. The rearrangement joins TRBV4-2 to TRBJ2-7; a weak D match, TRBD2 (6 bases). The CDR3 runs 15 residues. Trimming pared 0 bases from V and 2 bases from J, leaving 11 bases between. Per germline, CDR1 LGHNA and CDR2 YNFKEQ. The CDR3 sequence: CASSQDLGEAYEQYF. In nucleotides, the CDR3 is TGTGCCAGCAGCCAAGATTTGGGGGAGGCCTACGAGCAGTACTTC.

This clonotype was seen many times. The chain recombines TRBV20-1 with TRBJ2-7; D unclear. Per germline, CDR1 DFQATT and CDR2 SNEGSKA (reference sequence). The CDR3 is 11 residues long. V shed 4 bases and J shed 3 bases, with 7 bases lying between them. The CDR3 DNA reads as TGCAGTGCTACTGACGGCTACGAGCAGTACTTC. Translation: CSATDGYEQYF.